The 6 T cell receptor beta chains listed next were all sequenced from one sample in a study of blood T cell repertoires in COVID-19. TCRdb keeps only in-frame clones here, not all; method: immunoSEQ multiplex PCR. The sample contains some 200,000 clones, about nine tenths of which appear only once. The sequenced sample was peripheral blood. The source of these receptors is a man in his fifties or sixties with acute or convalescent COVID-19.

This clone was found once. The gene calls are TRBV4-1 and TRBJ1-2; D remains ambiguous. The CDR3 is 15 amino acids. Germline CDR1 and CDR2: MGHRA and YSYEKL. V was shortened by 1 base and J by 2 bases, with 11 bases between the two germline ends. The CDR3 DNA reads TGCGCCAGCAGCCAAGGACCCGGACTAAACTATGGCTACACCTTC. This codes for CASSQGPGLNYGYTF.

In nucleotides, the CDR3 is TGTGCCAGCAGCACACCTCTAGCGGCCGGGGGGGATACGCAGTATTTT. Translation gives CASSTPLAAGGDTQYF. The gene calls are TRBV13 and TRBJ2-3; 7 nucleotides align to TRBD2. Unmatched junction bases numbered 14, after V lost 5 bases and J lost 6 bases. Per germline, CDR1 PRHDT and CDR2 FYEKMQ (reference sequence). The length of the CDR3 is 16 residues.

The J gene is TRBJ1-2, the V gene TRBV19; possible D gene TRBD1, 5 bases. The length of the CDR3 is 14 residues. Germline values: CDR1 LNHDA, CDR2 SQIVND (reference sequence). Trimming pared 6 bases from V and 1 base from J, leaving 12 bases between. The CDR3 loop is CASRSTVNNYGYTF. CDR3 nucleotide sequence: TGTGCCAGTAGGTCGACAGTTAATAACTATGGCTACACCTTC.

The chain employs TRBV5-1 and TRBJ1-1, with D hard to call. V was pared by 1 base and J by 1 base, with 8 bases between. Germline CDR1 reads SGHRS; CDR2 reads YFSETQ. This CDR3 spans 14 amino acids. CDR3 protein: CASSLSVSNTEAFF. The CDR3 DNA reads TGCGCCAGCAGCTTGTCGGTCTCGAACACTGAAGCTTTCTTT.

The gene calls are TRBV18 and TRBJ2-1; D may be TRBD1 (6 bases). There are 23 residues in the CDR3. Germline V gene sequence: CDR1 KGHSH, CDR2 LQKENI. V lost 4 bases to trimming and J lost 6 bases, with 40 bases between them. The CDR3: CASSQTTNPRGQFLWGSRNEQFF. CDR3 nucleotides: TGTGCCAGCTCACAAACGACGAACCCACGAGGACAGTTCCTTTGGGGCTCACGCAATGAGCAGTTCTTC.

The CDR3 coding sequence is TGTGCCAGCAGCCTAGCGTGGACAGGAGCTGGAAACACCATATATTTT. It is translated as CASSLAWTGAGNTIYF. The gene calls are TRBV3-1 (or the pseudogene TRBV3-2) and TRBJ1-3; 7 bases map to TRBD1. Germline values: CDR1 LGHDT, CDR2 YNNKEL (reference sequence). V trimming: 4 bases; J trimming: 2 bases; junction bases outside the gene matches: 8. CDR3 size: 16 residues.